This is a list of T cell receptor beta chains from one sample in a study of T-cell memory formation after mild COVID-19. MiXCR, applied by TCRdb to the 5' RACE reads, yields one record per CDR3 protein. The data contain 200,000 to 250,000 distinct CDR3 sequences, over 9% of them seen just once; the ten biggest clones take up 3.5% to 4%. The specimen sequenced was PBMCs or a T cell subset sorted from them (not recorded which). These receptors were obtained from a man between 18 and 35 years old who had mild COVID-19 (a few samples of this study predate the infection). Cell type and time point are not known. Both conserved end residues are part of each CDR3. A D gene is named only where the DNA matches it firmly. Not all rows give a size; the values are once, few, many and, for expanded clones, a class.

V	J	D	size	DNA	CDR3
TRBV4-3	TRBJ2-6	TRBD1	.	TGCGCCAGCAGCCGGGACAGCCCTGACTCTGGGGCCAACGTCCTGACTTTC	CASSRDSPDSGANVLTF
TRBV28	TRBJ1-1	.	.	TGTGCCAGCACCTCCGGAGGGGCGACCTCTGAAGCTTTCTTT	CASTSGGATSEAFF
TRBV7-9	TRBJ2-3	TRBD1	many	TGTGCCAGCAGCTTACTGGGACAGGGGATGGCAGATACGCAGTATTTT	CASSLLGQGMADTQYF
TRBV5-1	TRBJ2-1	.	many	TGCGCCAGCAGCTTGATGTCAGGAGAAAATGAGCAGTTCTTC	CASSLMSGENEQFF
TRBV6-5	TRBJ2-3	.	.	TGTGCCACCAGCAGGGAGCTGAATACGCAGTATTTT	CATSRELNTQYF
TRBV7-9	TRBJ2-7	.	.	TGTGCCAGCAGCCTGCAGACTAGTCTGTACGAGCAGTACTTC	CASSLQTSLYEQYF
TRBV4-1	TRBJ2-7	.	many	TGCGCCAGCAGCGACTGGAGGAGCTCCTACGAGCAGTACTTC	CASSDWRSSYEQYF
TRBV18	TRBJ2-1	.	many	TGTGCCAGCTCACCAATTGGGATCGATGAGCAGTTCTTC	CASSPIGIDEQFF
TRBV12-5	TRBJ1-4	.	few	TGTGCTAGTGGTTTGGTACGCCCCCAGGGGATGGAAAAACTGTTTTTT	CASGLVRPQGMEKLFF
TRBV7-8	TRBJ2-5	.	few	TGTGCCAGCAAAATTAGGGGGATGGGCCAAGAGACCCAGTACTTC	CASKIRGMGQETQYF
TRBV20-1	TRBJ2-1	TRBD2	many	TGCAGTGCTAGAGATCTAGCGGGGGGGAACTACAATGAGCAGTTCTTC	CSARDLAGGNYNEQFF
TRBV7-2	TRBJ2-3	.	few	TGTGCCAGCAGCTTAGTTGCTAGCTCCGGCACAGATACGCAGTATTTT	CASSLVASSGTDTQYF
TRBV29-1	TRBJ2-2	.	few	TGCAGCGTTAGGCGGGCGAACACCGGGGAGCTGTTTTTT	CSVRRANTGELFF
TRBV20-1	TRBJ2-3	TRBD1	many	TGCAGTGCTCCGGACAGGGGACTCCCTACGCAGTATTTT	CSAPDRGLPTQYF
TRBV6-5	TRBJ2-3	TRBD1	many	TGTGCCAGCAGCCCTGACAGGGGGACAGATACGCAGTATTTT	CASSPDRGTDTQYF
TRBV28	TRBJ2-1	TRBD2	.	TGTGCCAGCGGGACTAGCGGGGGGGTTGAGCAGTTCTTC	CASGTSGGVEQFF
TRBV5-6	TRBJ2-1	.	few	TGTGCCAGCAGCCCGTCCGGGACGGGAGCCTACAATGAGCAGTTCTTC	CASSPSGTGAYNEQFF
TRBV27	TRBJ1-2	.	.	TGTGCCAGCAGTGGGACATCCTATGGCTACACCTTC	CASSGTSYGYTF
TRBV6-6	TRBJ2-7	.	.	TGTGCCAGCAGTTACTCTGGGAACTCCTACGAGCAGTACTTC	CASSYSGNSYEQYF
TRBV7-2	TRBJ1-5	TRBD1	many	TGTGCCAGCAGCTTAGTAGGGGGCCAAAATCAGCCCCAGCATTTT	CASSLVGGQNQPQHF
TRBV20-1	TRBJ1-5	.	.	TGCAGTGCACTACACACAGGGAATCAGCCCCAGCATTTT	CSALHTGNQPQHF
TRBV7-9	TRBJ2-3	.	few	TGTGCCAGCAGCGACACAGGGTCAGGAGATACGCAGTATTTT	CASSDTGSGDTQYF
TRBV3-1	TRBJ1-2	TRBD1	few	TGTGCCAGCAGCCTACATACAGGGGGCTCAAACTATGGCTACACCTTC	CASSLHTGGSNYGYTF
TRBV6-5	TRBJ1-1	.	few	TGTGCCAGCAGTTACTCGGGGGTAGCGGACACTGAAGCTTTCTTT	CASSYSGVADTEAFF
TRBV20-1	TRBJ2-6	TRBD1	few	TGCAGTGCGGGGCAGGGGGCTGGGGCCAACGTCCTGACTTTC	CSAGQGAGANVLTF
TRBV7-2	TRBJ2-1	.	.	TGTGCCAGCAGCCCGTCTCTAGGGGGGCAACAGTTCTTC	CASSPSLGGQQFF
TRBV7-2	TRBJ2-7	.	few	TGTGCCAGCAGTCCGGGACTTAAAACCTACGAGCAGTACTTC	CASSPGLKTYEQYF
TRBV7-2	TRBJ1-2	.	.	TGTGCCAGCAGTTTAGGGGCAGGTACTAACTATGGCTACACCTTC	CASSLGAGTNYGYTF
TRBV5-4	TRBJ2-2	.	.	TGTGCCAGCAGCCCTTACTTCGTGGGGTCGGGGGAGCTGTTTTTT	CASSPYFVGSGELFF
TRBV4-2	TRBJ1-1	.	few	TGTGCCAGCAGCAAGCAACCGCAGGGGAACACTGAAGCTTTCTTT	CASSKQPQGNTEAFF
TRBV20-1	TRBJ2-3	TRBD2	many	TGCAGTGCTCCTCCCTGGGCGGGGGGCAAAGATACGCAGTATTTT	CSAPPWAGGKDTQYF
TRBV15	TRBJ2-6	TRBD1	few	TGTGCCACCAGCAGAGATGTAGCCCGGACAGGAAAAGCTGGGGCCAACGTCCTGACTTTC	CATSRDVARTGKAGANVLTF
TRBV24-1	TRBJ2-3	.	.	TGTGCCACCAGTGATTTTCTAACAGATACGCAGTATTTT	CATSDFLTDTQYF
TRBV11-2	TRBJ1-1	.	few	TGTGCCAGCAGCCTCCATGGGGGGCGAGATGTCACTGAAGCTTTCTTT	CASSLHGGRDVTEAFF
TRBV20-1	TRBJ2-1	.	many	TGCAGTGCCGGAGGGGCTAGTGCCCGTGAGCAGTTCTTC	CSAGGASAREQFF
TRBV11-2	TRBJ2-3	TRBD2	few	TGTGCCAGCAGCTCTGTAGCTAGCGGGGGGGCCAGGCGAGATACGCAGTATTTT	CASSSVASGGARRDTQYF
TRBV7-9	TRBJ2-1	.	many	TGTGCCAGCAGCTCGACAGGCCGAAGCTACAATGAGCAGTTCTTC	CASSSTGRSYNEQFF
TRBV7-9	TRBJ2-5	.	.	TGTGCCAGCAGCTTTTCTCGAGAGACCCAGTACTTC	CASSFSRETQYF
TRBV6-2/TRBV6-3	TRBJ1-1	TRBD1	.	TGTGCCAGTGACTTCGGACAGGGAAACTGGAAAGCTTTCTTT	CASDFGQGNWKAFF
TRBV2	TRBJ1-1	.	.	TGTGCCAGCAGGACTTATTCCGACACTGAAGCTTTCTTT	CASRTYSDTEAFF
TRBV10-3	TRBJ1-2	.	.	TGTGCCATCAGCCCTGGGCCCGAGGTGGCTAACTATGGCTACACCTTC	CAISPGPEVANYGYTF
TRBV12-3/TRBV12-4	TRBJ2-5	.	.	TGTGCCAGCAGGCAAACAGGGATCCAAGAGACCCAGTACTTC	CASRQTGIQETQYF
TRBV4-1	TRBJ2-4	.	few	TGCGCCAGCAGCCAGAGGGGTTGGGGGGTCAGCGAAAACATTCAGTACTTC	CASSQRGWGVSENIQYF
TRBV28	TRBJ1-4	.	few	TGTGCCAGCAGCACCCAAAATGAAAAACTGTTTTTT	CASSTQNEKLFF
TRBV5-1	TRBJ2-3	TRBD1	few	TGCGCCAGCAGCTTCCCAGGACAGGGGGCCACAGATACGCAGTATTTT	CASSFPGQGATDTQYF
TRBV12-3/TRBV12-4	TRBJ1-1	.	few	TGTGCCAGCACCCCCGGGGGCACAATGAACACTGAAGCTTTCTTT	CASTPGGTMNTEAFF
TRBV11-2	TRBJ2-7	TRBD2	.	TGTGCCAGCAGGACACTAGCGGGGACCTACGAGCAGTACTTC	CASRTLAGTYEQYF
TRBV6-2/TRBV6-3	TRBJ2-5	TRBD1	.	TGTGCCAGCAGTTTGGGGACAGGTACTGCCCTCAGGACCCAGTACTTC	CASSLGTGTALRTQYF
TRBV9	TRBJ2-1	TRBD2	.	TGTGCCAGCAGCGTAGATCCACTAGCGGGGGGCCGCTCCTACAATGAGCAGTTCTTC	CASSVDPLAGGRSYNEQFF
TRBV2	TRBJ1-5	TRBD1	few	TGTGCCAGCAGTGAGACGGGACAGCTGAATCAGCCCCAGCATTTT	CASSETGQLNQPQHF
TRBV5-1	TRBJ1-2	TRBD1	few	TGCGCCAGCAGCGGGAGGACAGGGGGCTATGGCTACACCTTC	CASSGRTGGYGYTF
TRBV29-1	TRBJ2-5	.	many	TGCAGCGTTGTGCCAGATATACAAGAGACCCAGTACTTC	CSVVPDIQETQYF
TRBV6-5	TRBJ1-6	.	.	TGTGCCAGCAGTTACTCGATACAGGGTAATTCACCCCTCCACTTT	CASSYSIQGNSPLHF
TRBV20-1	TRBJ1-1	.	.	TGCAGTGCAAGAACAGCCAACACTGAAGCTTTCTTT	CSARTANTEAFF
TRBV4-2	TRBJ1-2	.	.	TGTGCCAGCAGCCAGGGGGTGGGCTATGGCTACACCTTC	CASSQGVGYGYTF